This paragraph reports one TCR beta chain. The authors' processing: Scientists estimated how many nucleated cells there were by amplifying reference gene primers. Profiled with immunoSEQ multiplex PCR; TCRdb holds only in-frame clones, not every one. V, J and clone size derive from that table, while D and trimming were established from the DNA sequence. The sample holds around 200,000 clones; roughly nine tenths are singletons and the top ten take under 25%. The sample is drawn from a study of blood T cell repertoires in COVID-19. About the study: COVID-19 samples, acute and convalescent, were from the United States, Italy and Spain. PBMCs, B-cell-depleted T cells, or T cells provided the cDNA or gDNA that made up the material.

V lost 3 bases and J 1 base, leaving 8 bases between the germline ends. The CDR3 sequence is 14 residues long. The germline CDR1 and CDR2 sequences are LNHDA and SQIVND (reference sequence). The chain is built from TRBV19 and TRBJ2-3; possible D gene TRBD1, 6 bases. Material for sequencing was peripheral blood. The sequence came from a man in his sixties or seventies with active or convalescent COVID-19. The DNA of the CDR3 is TGTGCCAGTAGTATGACAGGCCGCACAGATACGCAGTATTTT. Its translation: CASSMTGRTDTQYF. The full variable domain, completed using reference TRBV19 and TRBJ2-3, is DGGITQSPKYLFRKEGQNVTLSCEQNLNHDAMYWYRQDPGQGLRLIYYSQIVNDFQKGDIAEGYSVSREKKESFPLTVTSAQKNPTAFYLCASSMTGRTDTQYFGPGTRLTVL.